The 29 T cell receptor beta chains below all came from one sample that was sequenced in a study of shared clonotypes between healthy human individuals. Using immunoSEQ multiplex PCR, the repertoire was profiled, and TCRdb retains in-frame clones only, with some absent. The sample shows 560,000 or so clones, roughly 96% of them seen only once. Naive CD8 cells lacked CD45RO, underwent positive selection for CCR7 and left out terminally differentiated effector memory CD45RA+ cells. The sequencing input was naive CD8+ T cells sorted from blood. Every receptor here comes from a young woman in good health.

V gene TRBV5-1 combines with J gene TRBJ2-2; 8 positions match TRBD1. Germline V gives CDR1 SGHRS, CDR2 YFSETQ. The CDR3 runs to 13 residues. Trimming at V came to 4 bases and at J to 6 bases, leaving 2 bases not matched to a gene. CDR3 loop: CASSPDRAGELFF. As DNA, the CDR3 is TGCGCCAGCAGCCCGGACAGGGCCGGGGAGCTGTTTTTT.

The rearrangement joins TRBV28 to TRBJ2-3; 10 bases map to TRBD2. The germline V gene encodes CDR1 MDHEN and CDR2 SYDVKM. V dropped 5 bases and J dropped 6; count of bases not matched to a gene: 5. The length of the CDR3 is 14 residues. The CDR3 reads CASSNPGLADTQYF. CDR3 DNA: TGTGCCAGCAGTAACCCGGGACTAGCGGATACGCAGTATTTT.

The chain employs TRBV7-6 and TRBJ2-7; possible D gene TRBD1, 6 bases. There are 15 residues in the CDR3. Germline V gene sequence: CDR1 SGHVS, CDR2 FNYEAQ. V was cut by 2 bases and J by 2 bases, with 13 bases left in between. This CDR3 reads CASSLTKTGPYEQYF. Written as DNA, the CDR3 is TGTGCCAGCAGCTTAACAAAGACAGGCCCCTACGAGCAGTACTTC.

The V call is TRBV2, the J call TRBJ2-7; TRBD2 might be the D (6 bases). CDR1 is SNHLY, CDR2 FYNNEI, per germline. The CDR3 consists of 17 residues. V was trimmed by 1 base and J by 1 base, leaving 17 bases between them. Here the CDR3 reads CASSEGPPSGESYEQYF. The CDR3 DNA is TGTGCCAGCAGTGAAGGCCCCCCATCGGGGGAGTCCTACGAGCAGTACTTC.

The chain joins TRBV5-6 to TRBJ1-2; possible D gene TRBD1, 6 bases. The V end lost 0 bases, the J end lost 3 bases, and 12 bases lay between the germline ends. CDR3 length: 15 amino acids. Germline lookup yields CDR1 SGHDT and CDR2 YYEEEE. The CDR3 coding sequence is TGTGCCAGCAGCTTGGTACGGGGGGCCCACTATGGCTACACCTTC. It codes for CASSLVRGAHYGYTF.

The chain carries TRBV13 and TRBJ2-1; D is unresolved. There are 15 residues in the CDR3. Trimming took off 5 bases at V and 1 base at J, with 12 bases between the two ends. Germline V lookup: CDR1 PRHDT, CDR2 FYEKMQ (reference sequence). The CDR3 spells CASSNDPESYNEQFF. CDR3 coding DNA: TGTGCCAGCAGCAACGACCCGGAATCCTACAATGAGCAGTTCTTC.

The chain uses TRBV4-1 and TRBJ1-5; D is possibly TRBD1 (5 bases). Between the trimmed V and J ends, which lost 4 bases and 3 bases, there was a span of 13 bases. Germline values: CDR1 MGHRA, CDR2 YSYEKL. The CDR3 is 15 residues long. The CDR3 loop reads CASSPRDGNNQPQHF. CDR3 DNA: TGCGCCAGCAGCCCCAGGGATGGCAACAATCAGCCCCAGCATTTT.

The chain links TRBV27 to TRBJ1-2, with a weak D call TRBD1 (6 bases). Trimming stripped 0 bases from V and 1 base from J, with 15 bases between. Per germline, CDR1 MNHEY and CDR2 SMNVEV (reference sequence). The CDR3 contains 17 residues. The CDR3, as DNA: TGTGCCAGCAGTTTATCCGCAGGGGTGGAAATTAACTATGGCTACACCTTC. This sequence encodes CASSLSAGVEINYGYTF.

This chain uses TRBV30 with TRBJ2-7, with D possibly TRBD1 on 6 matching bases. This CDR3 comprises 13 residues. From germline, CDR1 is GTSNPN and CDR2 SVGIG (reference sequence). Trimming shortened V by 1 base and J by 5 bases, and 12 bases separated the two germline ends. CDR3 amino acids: CAWSGRGFHEQYF. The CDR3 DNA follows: TGTGCCTGGAGTGGCAGGGGCTTCCACGAGCAGTACTTC.

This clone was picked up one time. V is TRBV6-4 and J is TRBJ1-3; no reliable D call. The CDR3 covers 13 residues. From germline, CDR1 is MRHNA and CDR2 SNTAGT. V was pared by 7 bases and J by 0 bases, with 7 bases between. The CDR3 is CASILLSGNTIYF. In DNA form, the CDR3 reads TGTGCCAGCATTCTCCTCTCTGGAAACACCATATATTTT.

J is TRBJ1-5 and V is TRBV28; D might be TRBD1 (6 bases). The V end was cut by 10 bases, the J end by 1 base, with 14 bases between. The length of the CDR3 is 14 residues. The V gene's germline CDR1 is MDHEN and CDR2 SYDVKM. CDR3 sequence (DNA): TGTGCCACGCATCAGGGGCACAGCAATCAGCCCCAGCATTTT. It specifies CATHQGHSNQPQHF.

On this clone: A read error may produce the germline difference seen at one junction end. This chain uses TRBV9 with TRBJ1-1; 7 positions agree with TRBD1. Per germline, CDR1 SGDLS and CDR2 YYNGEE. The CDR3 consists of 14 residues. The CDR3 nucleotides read TGTGCCAGCAGCGCCTTTTCAGGGGGGTCTGACGCTTTCTTT. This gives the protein CASSAFSGGSDAFF.

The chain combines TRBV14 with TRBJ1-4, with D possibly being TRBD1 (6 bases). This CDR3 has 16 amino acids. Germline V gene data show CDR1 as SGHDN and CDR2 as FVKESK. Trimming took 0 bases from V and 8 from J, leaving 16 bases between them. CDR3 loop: CASSQDLRFGTEKLFF. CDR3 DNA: TGTGCCAGCAGCCAAGATCTGAGGTTCGGGACAGAAAAACTGTTTTTT.

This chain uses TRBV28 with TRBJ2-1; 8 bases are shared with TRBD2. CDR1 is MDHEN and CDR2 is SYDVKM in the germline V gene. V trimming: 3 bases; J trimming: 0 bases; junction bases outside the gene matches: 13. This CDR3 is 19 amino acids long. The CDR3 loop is CASSFPTQSGGPSYNEQFF. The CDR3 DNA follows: TGTGCCAGCAGTTTCCCCACACAGTCGGGAGGGCCCTCCTACAATGAGCAGTTCTTC. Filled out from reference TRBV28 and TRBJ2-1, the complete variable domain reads DVKVTQSSRYLVKRTGEKVFLECVQDMDHENMFWYRQDPGLGLRLIYFSYDVKMKEKGDIPEGYSVSREKKERFSLILESASTNQTSMYLCASSFPTQSGGPSYNEQFFGPGTRLTVL.

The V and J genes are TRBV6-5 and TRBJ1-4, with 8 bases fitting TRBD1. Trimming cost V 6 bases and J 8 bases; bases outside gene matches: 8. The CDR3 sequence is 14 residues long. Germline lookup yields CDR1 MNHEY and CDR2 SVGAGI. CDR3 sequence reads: CASRPDRGREKLFF. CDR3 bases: TGTGCCAGCAGACCTGACAGGGGAAGAGAAAAACTGTTTTTT.

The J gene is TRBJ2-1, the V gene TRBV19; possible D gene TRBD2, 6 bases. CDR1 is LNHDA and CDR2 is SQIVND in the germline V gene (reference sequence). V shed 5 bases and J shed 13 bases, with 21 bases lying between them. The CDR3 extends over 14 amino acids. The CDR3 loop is CASSLSSESRLQFF. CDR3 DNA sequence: TGTGCCAGTAGTCTATCTAGCGAGTCCCGATTACAGTTCTTC.

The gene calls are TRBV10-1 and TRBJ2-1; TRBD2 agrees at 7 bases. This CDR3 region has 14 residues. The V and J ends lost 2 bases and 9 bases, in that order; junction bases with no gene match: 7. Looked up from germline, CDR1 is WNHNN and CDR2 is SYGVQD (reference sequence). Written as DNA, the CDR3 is TGCGCCAGCAGTGAGAGCGGCGCTAGCGGTGAGCAGTTCTTC. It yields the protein CASSESGASGEQFF.

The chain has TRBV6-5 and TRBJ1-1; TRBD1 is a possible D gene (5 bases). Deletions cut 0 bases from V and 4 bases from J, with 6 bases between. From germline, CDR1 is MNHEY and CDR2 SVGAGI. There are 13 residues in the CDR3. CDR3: CASSYSTATEAFF. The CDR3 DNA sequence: TGTGCCAGCAGTTACTCGACAGCCACTGAAGCTTTCTTT.

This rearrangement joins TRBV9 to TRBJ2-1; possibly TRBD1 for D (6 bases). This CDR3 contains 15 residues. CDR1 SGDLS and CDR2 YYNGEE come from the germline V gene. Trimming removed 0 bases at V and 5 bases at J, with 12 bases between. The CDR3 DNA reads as TGTGCCAGCAGCGTAGAGGGACGGGACAACAATGAGCAGTTCTTC. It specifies CASSVEGRDNNEQFF.

In DNA form, the CDR3 reads TGTGCCAGCAGCTTGGGCGGGCCGGTGGACATTCAGTACTTC. It codes for CASSLGGPVDIQYF. V and J are TRBV5-6 and TRBJ2-4; tentatively, D is TRBD2 (5 bases). Germline V gene lookup returns CDR1 SGHDT and CDR2 YYEEEE. The V and J ends lost 0 bases and 8 bases respectively, with 12 bases between them. This CDR3 is built from 14 residues.

CDR3 nucleotide sequence: TGTGCCAGCACCCAGGGGGGGAGGGGCAATGAGCAGTTCTTC. It encodes CASTQGGRGNEQFF. This chain connects TRBV28 to TRBJ2-1; either TRBD1 or TRBD2 may supply D (7 bases each). This CDR3 is 14 amino acids long. Trimming cost V 7 bases and J 6 bases, with 16 bases left between them. CDR1 is MDHEN and CDR2 is SYDVKM in the germline V gene.

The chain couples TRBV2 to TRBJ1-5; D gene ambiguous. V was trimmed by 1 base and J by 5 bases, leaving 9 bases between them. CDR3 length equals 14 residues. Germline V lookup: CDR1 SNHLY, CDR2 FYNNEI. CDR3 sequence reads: CASSEGAGDQPQHF. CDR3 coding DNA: TGTGCCAGCAGTGAAGGGGCTGGGGATCAGCCCCAGCATTTT.

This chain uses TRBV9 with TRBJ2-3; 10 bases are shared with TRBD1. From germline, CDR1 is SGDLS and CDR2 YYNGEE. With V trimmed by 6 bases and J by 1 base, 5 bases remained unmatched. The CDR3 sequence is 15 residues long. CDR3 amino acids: CASNLGTGGTDTQYF. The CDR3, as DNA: TGTGCCAGCAACCTCGGGACAGGGGGCACAGATACGCAGTATTTT.

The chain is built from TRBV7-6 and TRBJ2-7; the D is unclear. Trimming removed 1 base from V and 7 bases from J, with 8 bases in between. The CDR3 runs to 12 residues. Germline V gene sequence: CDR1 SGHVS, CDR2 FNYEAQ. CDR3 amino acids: CASSLGGLEQYF. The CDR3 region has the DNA TGTGCCAGCAGCTTAGGGGGTCTTGAGCAGTACTTC.

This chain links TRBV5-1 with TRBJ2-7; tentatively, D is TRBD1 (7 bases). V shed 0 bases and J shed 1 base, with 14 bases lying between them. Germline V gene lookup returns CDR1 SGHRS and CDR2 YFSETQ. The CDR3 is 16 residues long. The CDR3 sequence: CASSLALTGRSYEQYF. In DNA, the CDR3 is TGCGCCAGCAGCTTGGCCCTGACAGGGAGGTCCTACGAGCAGTACTTC.

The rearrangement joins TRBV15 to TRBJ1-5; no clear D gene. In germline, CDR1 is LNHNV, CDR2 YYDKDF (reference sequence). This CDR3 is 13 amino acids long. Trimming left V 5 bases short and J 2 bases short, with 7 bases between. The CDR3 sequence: CATSPERNQPQHF. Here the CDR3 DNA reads TGTGCCACCAGCCCCGAGCGCAATCAGCCCCAGCATTTT.

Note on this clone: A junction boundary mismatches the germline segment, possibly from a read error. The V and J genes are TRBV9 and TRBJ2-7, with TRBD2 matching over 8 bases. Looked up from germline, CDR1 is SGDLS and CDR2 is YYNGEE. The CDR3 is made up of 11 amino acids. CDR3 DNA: TGTGCCAGCAGCGCCGGGGGGGATCAGAACTTC. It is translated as CASSAGGDQNF.

The CDR3: CASSQGVFEAFF. As DNA, the CDR3 is TGTGCCAGCAGCCAGGGGGTGTTTGAAGCTTTCTTT. V is TRBV4-2 and J is TRBJ1-1; D may be TRBD1 (5 bases). The CDR3 runs to 12 residues. Germline CDR1 reads LGHNA; CDR2 reads YNFKEQ. V lost 3 bases, J lost 7 bases, and 9 bases lay in between.

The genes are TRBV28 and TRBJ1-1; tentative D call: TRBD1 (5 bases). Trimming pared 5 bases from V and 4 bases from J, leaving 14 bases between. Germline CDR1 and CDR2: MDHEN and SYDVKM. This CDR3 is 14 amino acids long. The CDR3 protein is CASSVGGVSTEAFF. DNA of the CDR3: TGTGCCAGCAGTGTTGGAGGGGTGAGCACTGAAGCTTTCTTT.